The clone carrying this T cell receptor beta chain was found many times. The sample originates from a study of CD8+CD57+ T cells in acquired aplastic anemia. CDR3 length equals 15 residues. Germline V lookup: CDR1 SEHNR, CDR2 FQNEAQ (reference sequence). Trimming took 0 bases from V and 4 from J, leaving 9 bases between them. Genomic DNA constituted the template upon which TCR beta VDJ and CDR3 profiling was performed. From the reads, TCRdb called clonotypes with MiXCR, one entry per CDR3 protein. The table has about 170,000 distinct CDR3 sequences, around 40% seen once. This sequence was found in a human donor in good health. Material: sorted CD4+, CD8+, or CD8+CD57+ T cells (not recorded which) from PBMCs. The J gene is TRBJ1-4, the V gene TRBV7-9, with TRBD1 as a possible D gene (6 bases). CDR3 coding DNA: TGTGCCAGCAGCTTAGCGGGACACTATAATGAAAAACTGTTTTTT. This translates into CASSLAGHYNEKLFF.